What follows are 17 T cell receptor beta chains derived from one specimen sequenced in a study of cytomegalovirus exposure and HLA in healthy donors. The PCR ran on 60 Vbeta and 13 Jbeta primers. Only in-frame clones appear in the TCRdb table, and some are missing; sequencing was by immunoSEQ multiplex PCR. The repertoire consists of around 100,000 clones, with around 80% occurring once and the leading ten covering under 3%. The specimen was PBMCs. These receptors all stem from a woman aged 18-29 years in good health and CMV-seropositive.

With regard to this clone: This sample includes further DNA sequences coding for the same CDR3. The rearrangement links TRBV7-2 to TRBJ1-2; D is unclear. CDR1 and CDR2 (germline): SGHTA, FQGNSA. This CDR3 is 12 amino acids long. V gave up 1 base and J gave up 5 bases, with 5 bases separating them. CDR3 sequence reads: CASSLGGYGYTF. The CDR3 DNA sequence: TGTGCCAGCAGCTTAGGCGGGTATGGCTACACCTTC.

DNA of the CDR3: TGTGCCAGCAGCCTCCGGGACAGGGTCTCTCGGGAAGAAAAACTGTTTTTT. It translates to CASSLRDRVSREEKLFF. The chain joins TRBV11-2 to TRBJ1-4; 9 positions match TRBD1. This CDR3 has 17 amino acids. V trimming: 5 bases; J trimming: 8 bases; junction bases outside the gene matches: 15. Germline V gene sequence: CDR1 SGHAT, CDR2 FQNNGV.

The chain uses TRBV28 and TRBJ2-7, with D uncertain. The CDR3 covers 13 residues. Trimming cost V 4 bases and J 4 bases, with 11 bases left between them. CDR1 is MDHEN and CDR2 is SYDVKM in the germline V gene. The CDR3 DNA follows: TGTGCCAGCAGTTGGTCCCTGGCTTACGAGCAGTACTTC. The encoded protein is CASSWSLAYEQYF.

This sequence joins TRBV30 and TRBJ2-2, with D perhaps TRBD2 (5 bases). V gave up 3 bases and J gave up 7 bases, with 18 bases separating them. The CDR3 has 15 residues. Germline CDR1 GTSNPN, CDR2 SVGIG (reference sequence). CDR3 region: CAWSNAAGVGGELFF. In DNA, the CDR3 is TGTGCCTGGAGCAACGCCGCCGGGGTGGGCGGGGAGCTGTTTTTT. The variable domain in full, completed from reference TRBV30 and TRBJ2-2, reads SQTIHQWPATLVQPVGSPLSLECTVEGTSNPNLYWYRQAAGRGLQLLFYSVGIGQISSEVPQNLSASRPQDRQFILSSKKLLLSDSGFYLCAWSNAAGVGGELFFGEGSRLTVL.

This chain links TRBV7-6 with TRBJ2-3; 7 nucleotides agree with TRBD2. CDR1 is SGHVS and CDR2 is FNYEAQ in the germline V gene. Trimming at V came to 5 bases and at J to 4 bases, leaving 18 bases not matched to a gene. This CDR3 is 18 amino acids long. CDR3 nucleotides: TGTGCCAGCAGCATTTTGTCTCGGTCGGCGGGAGACCCAGATACGCAGTATTTT. Translating it yields CASSILSRSAGDPDTQYF.

This clone was picked up one time. V usage is TRBV6-5 and J usage is TRBJ2-3; D is perhaps TRBD2 (5 bases). This CDR3 is built from 15 residues. Per germline, CDR1 MNHEY and CDR2 SVGAGI. V lost 9 bases to trimming and J lost 1 base, with 17 bases between them. The CDR3 sequence: CASLKPDGGTDTQYF. For the CDR3, the DNA is TGTGCCAGTTTGAAGCCCGACGGGGGCACAGATACGCAGTATTTT.

The table lists this clone with a count of one. V and J are TRBV5-1 and TRBJ1-1; 7 bases match TRBD1. The germline CDR1 and CDR2 sequences are SGHRS and YFSETQ. CDR3 length: 14 residues. V trimming: 2 bases; J trimming: 5 bases; junction bases outside the gene matches: 6. The CDR3 DNA reads TGCGCCAGCAGCTTAGGGACAGTAGGGACTGAAGCTTTCTTT. Its protein is CASSLGTVGTEAFF.

The chain joins TRBV5-1 to TRBJ2-1, with D possibly TRBD1 on 6 matching bases. The CDR3 extends over 14 amino acids. V lost 0 bases to trimming and J lost 4 bases, with 8 bases between them. CDR1 is SGHRS and CDR2 is YFSETQ in the germline V gene. The CDR3 region has the DNA TGCGCCAGCAGCTTGGCCGGACAGTACAATGAGCAGTTCTTC. Translation gives CASSLAGQYNEQFF.

The chain carries TRBV7-9 and TRBJ2-3; 11 bases map to TRBD2. CDR1 is SEHNR, CDR2 FQNEAQ, per germline (reference sequence). This CDR3 spans 14 amino acids. The J segment lost 4 bases and the V segment lost 9 bases, leaving 6 bases of the junction unmatched. The CDR3 DNA is TGTGCCAGAGATTCGGGACTAGCGGCAGATACGCAGTATTTT. Translated, it gives CARDSGLAADTQYF. The full variable domain, completed using reference TRBV7-9 and TRBJ2-3, is DTGVSQNPRHKITKRGQNVTFRCDPISEHNRLYWYRQTLGQGPEFLTYFQNEAQLEKSRLLSDRFSAERPKGSFSTLEIQRTEQGDSAMYLCARDSGLAADTQYFGPGTRLTVL.

The chain employs TRBV6-5 and TRBJ2-2; 7 bases line up with TRBD1. The V gene end was trimmed by 1 base and the J gene end by 0 bases; junction bases not matched to a gene: 2. From germline, CDR1 is MNHEY and CDR2 SVGAGI. The CDR3 is 16 amino acids. The CDR3 sequence: CASSYWGTANTGELFF. CDR3 sequence (DNA): TGTGCCAGCAGTTACTGGGGGACAGCGAACACCGGGGAGCTGTTTTTT.

The chain carries TRBV27 and TRBJ1-2; 7 nucleotides match TRBD1. There are 14 residues in the CDR3. In germline, CDR1 is MNHEY, CDR2 SMNVEV (reference sequence). The V gene end was trimmed by 2 bases and the J gene end by 2 bases; junction bases not matched to a gene: 2. Written as DNA, the CDR3 is TGTGCCAGCAGTTTAGAGGGACAGAACTATGGCTACACCTTC. This encodes CASSLEGQNYGYTF.

The rearrangement joins TRBV6-6 to TRBJ2-1, with TRBD2 identical over 10 bases. V lost 6 bases and J lost 7; bases outside the gene matches: 6. The CDR3 has 14 amino acids. CDR1 is MNHNY, CDR2 SVGAGI, per germline (reference sequence). CDR3 sequence reads: CASRTSGLMNEQFF. In DNA, the CDR3 is TGTGCCAGCAGGACTAGCGGGTTGATGAATGAGCAGTTCTTC.

The chain employs TRBV6-6 and TRBJ2-4, with D perhaps matching TRBD2 (6 bases). The CDR3 spans 16 residues. CDR1 is MNHNY and CDR2 is SVGAGI in the germline V gene (reference sequence). V was cut by 2 bases and J by 2 bases, with 13 bases left in between. The CDR3 here is CASSYGRAGSKNIQYF. The CDR3 DNA follows: TGTGCCAGCAGTTACGGCAGGGCGGGGTCCAAAAACATTCAGTACTTC.

The V gene is TRBV5-5, the J gene TRBJ2-3; 9 bases line up with TRBD1. V was pared by 4 bases and J by 4 bases, with 4 bases of the junction left unmatched. Germline CDR1 SGHKS, CDR2 YYEKEE (reference sequence). This CDR3 has 14 amino acids. The CDR3 spells CASSLGQGSDTQYF. The DNA for the CDR3 is TGTGCCAGCAGCCTGGGACAGGGCTCAGATACGCAGTATTTT. Variable domain in full (rest from reference TRBV5-5 and TRBJ2-3): DAGVTQSPTHLIKTRGQQVTLRCSPISGHKSVSWYQQVLGQGPQFIFQYYEKEERGRGNFPDRFSARQFPNYSSELNVNALLLGDSALYLCASSLGQGSDTQYFGPGTRLTVL.

The chain carries TRBV9 and TRBJ1-1, with D possibly matching TRBD1 (5 bases). The germline CDR1 and CDR2 sequences are SGDLS and YYNGEE. The CDR3 has 14 amino acids. V dropped 0 bases and J dropped 1 base, with 7 bases sitting between them. The CDR3 nucleotides are TGTGCCAGCAGCGTAGAGGGGCAGAACACTGAAGCTTTCTTT. Residues: CASSVEGQNTEAFF.

The chain employs TRBV5-1 and TRBJ2-5, with 8 bases lining up with TRBD1. CDR3 length equals 14 residues. The V segment lost 3 bases and the J segment 0 bases; nucleotides outside the gene matches: 1. The germline CDR1 and CDR2 sequences are SGHRS and YFSETQ. CDR3 protein: CASSSGGYQETQYF. CDR3 nucleotide sequence: TGCGCCAGCAGCTCAGGGGGCTACCAAGAGACCCAGTACTTC.

The chain carries TRBV28 and TRBJ1-2, with 8 bases lining up with TRBD1. The CDR3 totals 15 residues. Germline V gene lookup returns CDR1 MDHEN and CDR2 SYDVKM. Losses at the gene ends were 1 base for V and 1 base for J; bases not matched to a gene: 2. The DNA for the CDR3 is TGTGCCAGCAGTTTATCCGACAGGGGTAACTATGGCTACACCTTC. It encodes CASSLSDRGNYGYTF.